This TCR beta chain was recorded in a study of tumor-infiltrating lymphocytes in primary liver carcinoma. Background on the study: The tumors, T1-T3 N0M0 lesions, were roughly 4.2 to 11 cm across.

cDNA specific to TCR beta was made from roughly 500 ng of total RNA, with a constant-region primer employed for priming. Nested multiplex PCR, run for three rounds with slightly modified ARM-PCR, yielded TCR beta libraries. PCR rounds one and two used TRBV1-TRBV30 forward primers with a C-beta reverse primer for around 11 cycles each. TCRdb reprocessed the multiplex PCR reads via MiXCR and lists one record per CDR3 protein. The sample records around 330,000 distinct CDR3 sequences, 50% to 75% being singletons. This clonotype came up many times. The CDR3 is 15 amino acids. V lost 3 bases and J 7 bases, leaving 16 bases between the germline ends. Researchers drew blood RNA from unsorted whole blood and extracted germline DNA as well.

This clonotype was sampled from a young woman with primary liver carcinoma and hepatitis B virus infection. Sequencing input: peripheral blood. J is TRBJ2-1 and V is TRBV12-3 or TRBV12-4; D remains ambiguous. CDR3 DNA: TGTGCCAGCAGTTTCTGGGCTCAAGTGCAAAATGAGCAGTTCTTC. This gives the protein CASSFWAQVQNEQFF.